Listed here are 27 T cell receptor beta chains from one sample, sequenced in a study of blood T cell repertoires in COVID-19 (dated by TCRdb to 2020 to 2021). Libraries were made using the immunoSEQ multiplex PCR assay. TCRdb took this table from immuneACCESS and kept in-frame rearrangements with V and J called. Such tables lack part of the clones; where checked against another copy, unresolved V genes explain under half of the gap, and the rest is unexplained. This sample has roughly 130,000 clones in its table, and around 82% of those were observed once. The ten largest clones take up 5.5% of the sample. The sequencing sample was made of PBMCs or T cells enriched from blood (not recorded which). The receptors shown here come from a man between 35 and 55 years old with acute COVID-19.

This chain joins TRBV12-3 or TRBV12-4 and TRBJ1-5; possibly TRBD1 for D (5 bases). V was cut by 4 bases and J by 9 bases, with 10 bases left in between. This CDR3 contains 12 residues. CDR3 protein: CASSSGTRPQHF. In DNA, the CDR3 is TGTGCCAGCAGTTCCGGGACTAGGCCCCAGCATTTT.

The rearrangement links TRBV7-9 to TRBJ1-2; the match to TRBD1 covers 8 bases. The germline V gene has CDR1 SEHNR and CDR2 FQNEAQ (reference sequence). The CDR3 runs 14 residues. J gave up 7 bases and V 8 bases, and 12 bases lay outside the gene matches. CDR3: CASAPGQGLGGYTF. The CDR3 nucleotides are TGTGCCAGCGCCCCTGGACAGGGACTTGGTGGCTACACCTTC.

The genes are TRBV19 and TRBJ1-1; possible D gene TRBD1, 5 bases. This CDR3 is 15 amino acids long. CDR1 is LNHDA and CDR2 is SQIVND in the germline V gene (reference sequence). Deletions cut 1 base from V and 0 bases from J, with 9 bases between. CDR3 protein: CASSIGTGVNTEAFF. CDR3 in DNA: TGTGCCAGTAGTATAGGAACAGGCGTGAACACTGAAGCTTTCTTT.

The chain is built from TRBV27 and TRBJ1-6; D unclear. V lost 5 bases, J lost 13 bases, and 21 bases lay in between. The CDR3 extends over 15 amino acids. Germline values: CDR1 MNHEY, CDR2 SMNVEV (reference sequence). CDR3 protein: CASSAPRRSGGPLHF. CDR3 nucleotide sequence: TGTGCCAGCAGTGCCCCCCGCAGGTCGGGAGGCCCCCTCCACTTT.

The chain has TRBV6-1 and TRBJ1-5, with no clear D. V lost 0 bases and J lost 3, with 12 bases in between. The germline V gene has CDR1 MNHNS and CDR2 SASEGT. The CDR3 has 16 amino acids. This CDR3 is CASSEAYNSPNQPQHF. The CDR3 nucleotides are TGTGCCAGCAGTGAAGCGTATAACAGCCCCAATCAGCCCCAGCATTTT.

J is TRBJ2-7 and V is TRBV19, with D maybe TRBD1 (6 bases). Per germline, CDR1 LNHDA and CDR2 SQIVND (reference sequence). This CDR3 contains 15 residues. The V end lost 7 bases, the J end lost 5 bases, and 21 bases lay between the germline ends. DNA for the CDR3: TGTGCCAGTAATCCCCGGTGGACAGATAATAACGAGCAGTACTTC. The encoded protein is CASNPRWTDNNEQYF.

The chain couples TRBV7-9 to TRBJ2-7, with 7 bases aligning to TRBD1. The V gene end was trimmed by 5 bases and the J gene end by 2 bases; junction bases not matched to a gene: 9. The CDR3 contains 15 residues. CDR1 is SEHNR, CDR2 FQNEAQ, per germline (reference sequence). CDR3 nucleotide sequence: TGTGCCAGCAGCACAAAGACAGGGCGGGCCTACGAGCAGTACTTC. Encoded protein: CASSTKTGRAYEQYF.

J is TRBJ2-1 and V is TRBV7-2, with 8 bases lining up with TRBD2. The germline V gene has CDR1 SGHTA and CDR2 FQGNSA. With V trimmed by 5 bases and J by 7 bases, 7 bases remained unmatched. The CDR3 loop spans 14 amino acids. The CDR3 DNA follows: TGTGCCAGCAGCCTATCGGGGGGGCGTAATGAGCAGTTCTTC. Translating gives CASSLSGGRNEQFF.

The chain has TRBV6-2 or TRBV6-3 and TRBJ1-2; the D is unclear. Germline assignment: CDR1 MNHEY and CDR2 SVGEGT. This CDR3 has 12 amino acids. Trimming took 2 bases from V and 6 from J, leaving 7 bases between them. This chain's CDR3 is CASSYAADGYTF. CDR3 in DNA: TGTGCCAGCAGTTACGCGGCCGATGGCTACACCTTC.

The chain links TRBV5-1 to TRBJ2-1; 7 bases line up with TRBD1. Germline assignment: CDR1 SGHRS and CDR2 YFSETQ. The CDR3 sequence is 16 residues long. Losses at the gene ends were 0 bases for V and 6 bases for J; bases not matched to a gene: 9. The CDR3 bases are TGCGCCAGCAGCTTGGGCGAGGGGGCCGGCCTCAATGAGCAGTTCTTC. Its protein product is CASSLGEGAGLNEQFF.

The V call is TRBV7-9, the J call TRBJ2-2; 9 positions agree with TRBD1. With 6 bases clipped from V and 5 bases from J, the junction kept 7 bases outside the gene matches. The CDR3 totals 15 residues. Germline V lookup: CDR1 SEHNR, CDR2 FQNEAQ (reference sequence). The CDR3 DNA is TGTGCCAGCAGACCCGGGACAGGGACAACCGGGGAGCTGTTTTTT. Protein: CASRPGTGTTGELFF.

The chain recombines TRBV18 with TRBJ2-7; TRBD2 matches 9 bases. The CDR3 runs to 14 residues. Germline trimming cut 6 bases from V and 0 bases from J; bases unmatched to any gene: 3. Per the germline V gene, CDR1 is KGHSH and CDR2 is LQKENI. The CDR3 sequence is CASSQREDSYEQYF. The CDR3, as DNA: TGTGCCAGCTCCCAGCGGGAGGACTCCTACGAGCAGTACTTC. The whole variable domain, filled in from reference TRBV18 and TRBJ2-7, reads NAGVMQNPRHLVRRRGQEARLRCSPMKGHSHVYWYRQLPEEGLKFMVYLQKENIIDESGMPKERFSAEFPKEGPSILRIQQVVRGDSAAYFCASSQREDSYEQYFGPGTRLTVT.

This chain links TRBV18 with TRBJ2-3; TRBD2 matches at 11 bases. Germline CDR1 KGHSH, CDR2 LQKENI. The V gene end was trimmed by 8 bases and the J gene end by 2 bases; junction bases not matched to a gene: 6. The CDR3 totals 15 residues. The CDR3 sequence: CASSGLAGNTDTQYF. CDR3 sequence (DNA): TGTGCCAGCAGCGGACTAGCGGGTAACACAGATACGCAGTATTTT. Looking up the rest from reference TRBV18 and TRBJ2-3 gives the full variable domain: NAGVMQNPRHLVRRRGQEARLRCSPMKGHSHVYWYRQLPEEGLKFMVYLQKENIIDESGMPKERFSAEFPKEGPSILRIQQVVRGDSAAYFCASSGLAGNTDTQYFGPGTRLTVL.

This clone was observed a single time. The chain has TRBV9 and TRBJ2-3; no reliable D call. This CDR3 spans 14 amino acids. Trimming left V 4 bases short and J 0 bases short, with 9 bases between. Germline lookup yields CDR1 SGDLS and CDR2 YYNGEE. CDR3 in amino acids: CASSYSPSTDTQYF. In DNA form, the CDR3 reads TGTGCCAGCAGCTATAGCCCTAGCACAGATACGCAGTATTTT. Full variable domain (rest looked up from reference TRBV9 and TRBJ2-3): DSGVTQTPKHLITATGQRVTLRCSPRSGDLSVYWYQQSLDQGLQFLIQYYNGEERAKGNILERFSAQQFPDLHSELNLSSLELGDSALYFCASSYSPSTDTQYFGPGTRLTVL.

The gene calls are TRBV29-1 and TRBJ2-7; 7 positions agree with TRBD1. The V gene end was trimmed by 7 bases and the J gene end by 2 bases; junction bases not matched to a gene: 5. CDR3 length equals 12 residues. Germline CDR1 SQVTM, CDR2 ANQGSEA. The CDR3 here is CSGGQATYEQYF. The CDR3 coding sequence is TGCAGCGGTGGACAGGCCACCTACGAGCAGTACTTC.

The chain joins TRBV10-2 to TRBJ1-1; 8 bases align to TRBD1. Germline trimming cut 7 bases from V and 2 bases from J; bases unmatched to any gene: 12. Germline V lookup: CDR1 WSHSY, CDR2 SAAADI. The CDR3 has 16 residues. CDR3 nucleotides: TGCGCCAGCACCTTCACCGGGACAGGAGGTAACACTGAAGCTTTCTTT. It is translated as CASTFTGTGGNTEAFF.

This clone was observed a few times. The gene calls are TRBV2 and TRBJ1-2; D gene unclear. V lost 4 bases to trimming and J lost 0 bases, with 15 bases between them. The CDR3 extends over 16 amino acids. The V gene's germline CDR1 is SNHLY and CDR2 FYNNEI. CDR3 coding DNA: TGTGCCAGCAGTGTAGTTCCGGGAGCCTCTAACTATGGCTACACCTTC. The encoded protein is CASSVVPGASNYGYTF.

The DNA for the CDR3 is TGTGCCAGCAGTGAAGCAGCGGGTGTGGGATCACCCCTCCACTTT. Its protein is CASSEAAGVGSPLHF. The rearrangement uses TRBV2 and TRBJ1-6; no definite D call. The CDR3 is made up of 15 amino acids. Per the germline V gene, CDR1 is SNHLY and CDR2 is FYNNEI. The V and J ends lost 0 bases and 10 bases respectively, with 13 bases between them.

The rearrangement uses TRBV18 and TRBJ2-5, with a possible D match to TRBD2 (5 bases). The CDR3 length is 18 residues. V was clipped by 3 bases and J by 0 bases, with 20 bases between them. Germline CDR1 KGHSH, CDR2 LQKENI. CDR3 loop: CASSPTQRPQVNQETQYF. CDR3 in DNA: TGTGCCAGCTCACCTACACAGCGGCCGCAGGTTAACCAAGAGACCCAGTACTTC.

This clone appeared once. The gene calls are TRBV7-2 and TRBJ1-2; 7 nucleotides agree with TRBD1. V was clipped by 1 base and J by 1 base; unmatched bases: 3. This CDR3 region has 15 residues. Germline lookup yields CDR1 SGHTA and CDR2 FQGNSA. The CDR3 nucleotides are TGTGCCAGCAGCTTAGAAGGGGGCCTTAACTATGGCTACACCTTC. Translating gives CASSLEGGLNYGYTF.

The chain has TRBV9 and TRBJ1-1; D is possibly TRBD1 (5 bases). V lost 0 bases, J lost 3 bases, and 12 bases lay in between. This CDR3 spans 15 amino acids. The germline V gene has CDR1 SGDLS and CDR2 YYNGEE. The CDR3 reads CASSVGPGWDTEAFF. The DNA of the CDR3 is TGTGCCAGCAGCGTAGGCCCAGGGTGGGACACTGAAGCTTTCTTT.

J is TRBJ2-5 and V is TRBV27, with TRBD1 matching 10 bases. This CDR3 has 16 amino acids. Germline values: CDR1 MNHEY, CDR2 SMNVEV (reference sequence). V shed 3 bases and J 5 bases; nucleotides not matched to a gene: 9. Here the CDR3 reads CASSFLGQGIRETQYF. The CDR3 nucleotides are TGTGCCAGCAGTTTTCTGGGACAGGGGATCCGGGAGACCCAGTACTTC.

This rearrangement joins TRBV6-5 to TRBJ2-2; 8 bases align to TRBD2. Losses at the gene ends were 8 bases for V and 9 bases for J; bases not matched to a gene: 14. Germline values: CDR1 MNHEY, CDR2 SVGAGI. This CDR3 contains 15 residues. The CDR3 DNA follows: TGTGCCAGCGGGGAGCCCGGTAGCGGGGCCAGGGAGCTGTTTTTT. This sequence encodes CASGEPGSGARELFF.

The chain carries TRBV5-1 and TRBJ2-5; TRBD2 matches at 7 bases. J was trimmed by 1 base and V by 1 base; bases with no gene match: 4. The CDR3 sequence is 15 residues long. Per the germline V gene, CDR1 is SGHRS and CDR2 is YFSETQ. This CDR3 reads CASSLISGAQETQYF. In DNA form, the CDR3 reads TGCGCCAGCAGCTTGATCAGCGGGGCCCAAGAGACCCAGTACTTC. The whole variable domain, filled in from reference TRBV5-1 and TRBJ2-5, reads KAGVTQTPRYLIKTRGQQVTLSCSPISGHRSVSWYQQTPGQGLQFLFEYFSETQRNKGNFPGRFSGRQFSNSRSEMNVSTLELGDSALYLCASSLISGAQETQYFGPGTRLLVL.

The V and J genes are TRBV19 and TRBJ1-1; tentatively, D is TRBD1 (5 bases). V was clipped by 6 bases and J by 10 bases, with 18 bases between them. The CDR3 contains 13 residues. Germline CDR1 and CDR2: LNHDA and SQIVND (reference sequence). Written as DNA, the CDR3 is TGTGCCAGTAGCTACGGGCGGGGGAGCCGAGCTTTCTTT. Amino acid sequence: CASSYGRGSRAFF.

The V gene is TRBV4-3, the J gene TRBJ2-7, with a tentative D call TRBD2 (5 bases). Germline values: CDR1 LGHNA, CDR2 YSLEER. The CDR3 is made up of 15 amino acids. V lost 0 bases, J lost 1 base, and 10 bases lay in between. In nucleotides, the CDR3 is TGCGCCAGCAGCCAAGAGGGCCGGGGATCCTACGAGCAGTACTTC. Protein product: CASSQEGRGSYEQYF.

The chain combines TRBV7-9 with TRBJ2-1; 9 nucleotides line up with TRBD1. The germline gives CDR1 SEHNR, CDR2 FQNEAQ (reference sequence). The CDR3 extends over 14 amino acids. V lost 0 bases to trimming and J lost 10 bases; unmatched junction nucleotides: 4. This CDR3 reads CASSLANRGLEQFF. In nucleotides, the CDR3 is TGTGCCAGCAGCTTAGCCAACAGGGGGCTCGAGCAGTTCTTC.